This record concerns one TCR beta chain sequence. Its antigen is still unknown. Looked up from germline, CDR1 is KGHSH and CDR2 is LQKENI. Between the trimmed V and J ends, which lost 1 base and 2 bases, there was a span of 9 bases. This CDR3 is 15 amino acids long. TCRdb keeps only in-frame clones here, not all; method: immunoSEQ multiplex PCR. The sample lists tens of thousands of clones; around 90% were seen once. The entry originates in a study of OX40 agonist ivuxolimab in advanced cancers. Study summary: At doses from 0.01 to 10 mg/kg, patients were given intravenous ivuxolimab every 2 weeks. Eligibility rules accepted prior anti-PD-1, anti-PD-L1 or anti-CTLA-4 therapy, and roughly 42% had some. The study, taken as a whole, reports: Among T cells, CD8+ cells averaged more expanded clones than CD4+ cells. Dosing at 0.1 to 3.0 mg/kg was accompanied by clonal expansion of CD4+ and CD8+ blood T cells by week 6.

The chain uses TRBV18 and TRBJ1-3; D gene ambiguous. This receptor was obtained from an adult with an advanced solid tumor such as melanoma, head and neck, liver or kidney cancer. The sample in question was CD4+ or CD8+ T cells sorted from blood, obtained in a trial of the OX40 agonist ivuxolimab. The DNA of the CDR3 is TGTGCCAGCTCACCACAGGGTACTACTGGAAACACCATATATTTT. Protein sequence: CASSPQGTTGNTIYF.